These 21 T cell receptor beta chains were sequenced from one sample in a study of blood T cells in healthy people across ages. Through a sample-barcoded 5' primer and a J-beta primer mix, a second PCR was run for roughly 6 to 11 cycles. A single record per CDR3 protein comes from TCRdb applying MiXCR to the 5' RACE reads. The top ten clones hold approximately 3.3% of a sample with fewer than 600,000 distinct CDR3 sequences, about 25% of them seen once. These same records also appear under a second study, on T cells of mothers and their children.

Sequenced sample: blood. The receptor source for this set is a boy aged 2 to 10 in good health.

This clonotype was detected ten times or more. As DNA, the CDR3 is TGTGCCAGCAGTTTAGGAGGCTTCGAGCAGTTCTTC. It specifies CASSLGGFEQFF. The chain uses TRBV27 and TRBJ2-5; weak D call: TRBD2 (5 bases). The J call is uncertain, as TRBJ2-1 better fits the DNA end. The CDR3 consists of 12 residues. From germline, CDR1 is MNHEY and CDR2 SMNVEV (reference sequence).

This chain connects TRBV28 to TRBJ2-5, with D maybe TRBD1 (7 bases). Trimming stripped 5 bases from V and 1 base from J, with 14 bases between. Per the germline V gene, CDR1 is MDHEN and CDR2 is SYDVKM. The CDR3 runs 15 residues. As DNA, the CDR3 is TGTGCCAGCAGTCCCCAGGGGGGAGGCCAAGAGACCCAGTACTTC. Translated, it gives CASSPQGGGQETQYF.

V is TRBV7-9 and J is TRBJ1-6; a possible D gene is TRBD1 (5 bases). V lost 8 bases, J lost 7 bases, and 15 bases lay in between. This CDR3 has 14 residues. The germline V gene encodes CDR1 SEHNR and CDR2 FQNEAQ (reference sequence). The CDR3: CASGPRGANSPLHF. Here the CDR3 DNA reads TGTGCCAGCGGCCCCCGCGGGGCAAATTCACCCCTCCACTTT.

The chain combines TRBV5-1 with TRBJ2-1; 10 bases are shared with TRBD1. Germline loops: CDR1 SGHRS, CDR2 YFSETQ. The V segment lost 0 bases and the J segment 9 bases; nucleotides outside the gene matches: 3. CDR3 length: 14 residues. The CDR3 reads CASSLEGQGSEQFF. The CDR3 DNA reads TGCGCCAGCAGCTTGGAGGGACAGGGGTCTGAGCAGTTCTTC.

J is TRBJ1-2 and V is TRBV29-1, with 7 nucleotides matching TRBD1. Germline CDR1 SQVTM, CDR2 ANQGSEA. V dropped 7 bases and J dropped 7; count of bases not matched to a gene: 6. The CDR3 runs 11 residues. The CDR3 loop is CSAEGAGGYTF. CDR3 DNA sequence: TGCAGCGCCGAGGGGGCTGGTGGCTACACCTTC.

The chain has TRBV10-3 and TRBJ1-4; no definite D call. Trimming shortened V by 0 bases and J by 6 bases, and 5 bases separated the two germline ends. The CDR3 length is 13 residues. Germline-derived CDR1 and CDR2 are ENHRY and SYGVKD. The CDR3 DNA is TGTGCCATCAGTGAGTCAGTTGATGAAAAACTGTTTTTT. Protein: CAISESVDEKLFF.

V and J are TRBV4-3 and TRBJ2-7; TRBD2 is a possible D gene (6 bases). CDR1 is LGHNA, CDR2 YSLEER, per germline. Trimming shortened V by 2 bases and J by 6 bases, and 20 bases separated the two germline ends. The CDR3 consists of 16 residues. Here the CDR3 DNA reads TGCGCCAGCAGCCAATCCTTGGCAGTCCGGGGGAGCGAGCAGTACTTC. Its protein is CASSQSLAVRGSEQYF.

This clonotype has only one observation. The rearrangement links TRBV7-9 to TRBJ2-1, with D perhaps given as TRBD1 or TRBD2 (5 bases each). CDR3 length: 16 amino acids. The germline V gene has CDR1 SEHNR and CDR2 FQNEAQ (reference sequence). Between the trimmed V and J ends, which lost 8 bases and 0 bases, there was a span of 17 bases. CDR3 in DNA: TGTGCCAGCGCTGACGGGGCCGGGGCCTCCTACAATGAGCAGTTCTTC. Protein product: CASADGAGASYNEQFF.

The chain couples TRBV7-6 to TRBJ2-5; D is undetermined. The CDR3 length is 11 residues. Trimming shortened V by 5 bases and J by 7 bases, and 8 bases separated the two germline ends. Per germline, CDR1 SGHVS and CDR2 FNYEAQ. The CDR3 sequence is CASSVSMTQYF. In DNA form, the CDR3 reads TGTGCCAGCAGCGTATCCATGACCCAGTACTTC.

This sequence joins TRBV10-3 and TRBJ1-2; D remains ambiguous. The CDR3 loop spans 14 amino acids. V lost 6 bases and J 3 bases, leaving 14 bases between the germline ends. Germline loops: CDR1 ENHRY, CDR2 SYGVKD. Here the CDR3 DNA reads TGTGCCATCAGCCCTACTGGTAGGGACTATGGCTACACCTTC. As protein: CAISPTGRDYGYTF.

The chain has TRBV30 and TRBJ1-4; possible D gene TRBD1, 5 bases. The CDR3 is 14 amino acids. V lost 0 bases to trimming and J lost 8 bases, with 13 bases between them. Germline assignment: CDR1 GTSNPN and CDR2 SVGIG (reference sequence). CDR3 bases: TGTGCCTGGAGTGTAACCCAGGGTAGCGAAAAACTGTTTTTT. It codes for CAWSVTQGSEKLFF.

This clonotype was observed a handful of times. This chain links TRBV5-5 with TRBJ1-2; perhaps TRBD1 as D (6 bases). The CDR3 is made up of 13 amino acids. Germline CDR1 reads SGHKS; CDR2 reads YYEKEE (reference sequence). V shed 9 bases and J shed 6 bases, with 18 bases lying between them. The CDR3 nucleotides read TGTGCCACAAAAGAGGGGGTTTCGCATGGCTACACCTTC. Translation: CATKEGVSHGYTF.

This clonotype was picked up a small number of times. The chain combines TRBV20-1 with TRBJ2-5; 7 bases align to TRBD2. CDR3 length: 13 residues. Germline V lookup: CDR1 DFQATT, CDR2 SNEGSKA (reference sequence). The ends lost 0 bases at V and 5 bases at J; junction bases unmatched: 3. CDR3 DNA sequence: TGCAGTGCTAGAGAAACTAGCGAGGAGACCCAGTACTTC. Encoded protein: CSARETSEETQYF.

The chain carries TRBV4-2 and TRBJ1-6; 8 bases line up with TRBD1. The V gene end was trimmed by 0 bases and the J gene end by 9 bases; junction bases not matched to a gene: 13. The CDR3 loop spans 18 amino acids. Per the germline V gene, CDR1 is LGHNA and CDR2 is YNFKEQ. The CDR3 DNA reads as TGTGCCAGCAGCCAAGATGTATCGGTCGGGACAGGCAGTTCACCCCTCCACTTT. Amino acid sequence: CASSQDVSVGTGSSPLHF.

This clonotype was picked up a small number of times. The chain links TRBV29-1 to TRBJ1-2; D is uncertain. V dropped 2 bases and J dropped 7 bases, with 17 bases sitting between them. In germline, CDR1 is SQVTM, CDR2 ANQGSEA. The CDR3 runs to 14 residues. The chain's CDR3 is CSVEYPERAGGYTF. CDR3 bases: TGCAGCGTTGAATACCCCGAAAGGGCGGGTGGCTACACCTTC.

The chain couples TRBV7-6 to TRBJ2-3; no clear D. Trimming took off 5 bases at V and 2 bases at J, with 8 bases between the two ends. Germline-derived CDR1 and CDR2 are SGHVS and FNYEAQ. This CDR3 comprises 13 residues. As DNA, the CDR3 is TGTGCCAGCAGCCATTATCCCACAGATACGCAGTATTTT. It encodes CASSHYPTDTQYF.

Regarding this clonotype: It may be a read error: a sequence one base away is much more abundant. This chain uses TRBV20-1 with TRBJ2-5; 8 bases are a match to TRBD2. CDR1 and CDR2 from the germline V gene are DFQATT and SNEGSKA (reference sequence). The CDR3 has 15 residues. The CDR3 nucleotides are TGCAGTCGACCTAAAAGCGGGAGTGACTACAATGAGCGGTTCTTC. Translation gives CSRPKSGSDYNERFF.

This clonotype has only a few counts. The CDR3 reads CASSQEAWLAGAQETQYF. DNA for the CDR3: TGTGCCAGCAGCCAGGAGGCGTGGCTAGCGGGAGCCCAAGAGACCCAGTACTTC. This chain uses TRBV3-1 with TRBJ2-5, with 10 bases that match TRBD2. V lost 3 bases and J lost 1; bases outside the gene matches: 11. This CDR3 spans 18 amino acids. From germline, CDR1 is LGHDT and CDR2 YNNKEL (reference sequence).

This clonotype occurred once. The gene calls are TRBV12-5 and TRBJ2-5; D is uncertain. V was cut by 1 base and J by 5 bases, with 5 bases left in between. CDR3 length: 12 residues. Germline V gene sequence: CDR1 LGHNT, CDR2 FRNRAP. CDR3: CASGLDGETQYF. The CDR3, as DNA: TGTGCTAGTGGTTTGGATGGGGAGACCCAGTACTTC.

A few counts support this clonotype. The CDR3 is CASSRDPDNEQFF. Written as DNA, the CDR3 is TGTGCCAGCAGCAGAGACCCAGACAATGAGCAGTTCTTC. V and J are TRBV6-5 and TRBJ2-1, with D unclear. CDR1 and CDR2 from the germline V gene are MNHEY and SVGAGI. The CDR3 runs 13 residues. Trimming removed 6 bases at V and 5 bases at J, with 11 bases between.

This clonotype was counted between two and nine times. This chain joins TRBV13 and TRBJ2-3, with D tentatively TRBD2 (5 bases). Germline CDR1 PRHDT, CDR2 FYEKMQ (reference sequence). Trimming cost V 6 bases and J 7 bases, with 20 bases left between them. The CDR3 totals 15 residues. DNA for the CDR3: TGTGCCAGCAGTTTCCGAGGGAGTTATGGGAATACGCAGTATTTT. Amino acid sequence: CASSFRGSYGNTQYF.